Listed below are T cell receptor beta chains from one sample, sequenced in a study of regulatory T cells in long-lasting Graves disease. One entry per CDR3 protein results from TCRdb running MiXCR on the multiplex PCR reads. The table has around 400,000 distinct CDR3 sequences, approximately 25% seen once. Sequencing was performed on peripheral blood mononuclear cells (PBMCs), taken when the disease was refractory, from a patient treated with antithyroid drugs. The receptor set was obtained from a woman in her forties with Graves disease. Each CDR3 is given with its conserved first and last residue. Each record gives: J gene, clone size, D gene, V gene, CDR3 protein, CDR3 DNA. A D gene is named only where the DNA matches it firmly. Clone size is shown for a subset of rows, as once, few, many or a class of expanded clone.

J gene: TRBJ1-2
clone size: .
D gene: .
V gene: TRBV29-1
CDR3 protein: CSVRHLKDTPEGGYTF
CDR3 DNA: TGCAGCGTGCGACATCTGAAGGACACCCCCGAGGGTGGCTACACCTTC

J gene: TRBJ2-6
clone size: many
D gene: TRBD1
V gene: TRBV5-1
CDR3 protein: CASSLQTGVTSGANVLTF
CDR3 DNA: TGCGCCAGCAGCTTACAAACAGGGGTAACCTCTGGGGCCAACGTCCTGACTTTC

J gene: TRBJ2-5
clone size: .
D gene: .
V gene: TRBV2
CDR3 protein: CASIREPFKETQYF
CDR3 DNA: TGTGCCAGCATCCGGGAGCCGTTTAAAGAGACCCAGTACTTC

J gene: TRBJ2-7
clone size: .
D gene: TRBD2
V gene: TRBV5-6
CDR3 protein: CASSPSGNYEQYF
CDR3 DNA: TGTGCCAGCAGCCCTAGCGGGAACTACGAGCAGTACTTC

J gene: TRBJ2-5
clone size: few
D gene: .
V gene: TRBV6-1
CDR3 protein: CASRTGQETQYF
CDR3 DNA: TGTGCCAGCAGAACAGGGCAAGAGACCCAGTACTTC

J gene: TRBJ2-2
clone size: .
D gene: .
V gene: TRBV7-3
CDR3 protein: CASSAGISGASPAGELFF
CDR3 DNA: TGTGCCAGCAGCGCAGGAATTTCAGGGGCGTCCCCGGCGGGGGAGCTGTTTTTT

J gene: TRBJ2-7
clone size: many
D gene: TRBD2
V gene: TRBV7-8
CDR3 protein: CASSLETAGGPYEQYF
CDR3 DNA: TGTGCCAGCAGCTTAGAAACAGCGGGAGGCCCCTACGAGCAGTACTTC

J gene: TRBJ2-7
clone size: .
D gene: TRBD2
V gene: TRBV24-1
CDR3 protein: CATSSGSGDEQYF
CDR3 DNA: TGTGCCACCAGCAGCGGGAGTGGGGACGAGCAGTACTTC

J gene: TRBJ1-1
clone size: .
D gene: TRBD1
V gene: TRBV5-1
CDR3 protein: CASSLEGTGGLDTEAFF
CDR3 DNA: TGCGCCAGCAGCTTGGAGGGGACAGGGGGGTTGGACACTGAAGCTTTCTTT

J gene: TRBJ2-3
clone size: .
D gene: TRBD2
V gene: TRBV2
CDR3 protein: CASSLPLTSGKSPDTQYF
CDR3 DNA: TGTGCCAGCAGTTTACCTCTGACGAGCGGGAAGAGCCCAGATACGCAGTATTTT

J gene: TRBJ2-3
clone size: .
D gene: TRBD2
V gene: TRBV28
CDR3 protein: CASSLPTSGPHTDTQYF
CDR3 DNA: TGTGCCAGCAGTTTACCGACTAGCGGGCCACACACAGATACGCAGTATTTT

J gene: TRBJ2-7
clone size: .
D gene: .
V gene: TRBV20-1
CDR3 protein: CSARGDKKPSYEQYF
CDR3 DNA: TGCAGTGCTAGAGGGGACAAAAAACCCTCCTACGAGCAGTACTTC

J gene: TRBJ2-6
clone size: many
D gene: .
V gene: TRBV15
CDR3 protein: CATSSPYFFRGTVNSGANVLTF
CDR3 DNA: TGTGCCACCAGCAGCCCCTACTTCTTTCGCGGGACAGTGAACTCTGGGGCCAACGTCCTGACTTTC

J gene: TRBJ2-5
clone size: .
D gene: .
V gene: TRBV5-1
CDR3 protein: CASSLSVSLEGTQYF
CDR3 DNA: TGCGCCAGCAGCTTGTCCGTCTCCCTGGAGGGGACCCAGTACTTC

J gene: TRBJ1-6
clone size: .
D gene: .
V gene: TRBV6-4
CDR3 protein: CASSDKSNSPLHF
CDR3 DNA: TGTGCCAGCAGTGACAAGTCCAATTCACCCCTCCACTTT

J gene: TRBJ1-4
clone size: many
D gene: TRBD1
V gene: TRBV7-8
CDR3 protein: CASSFDRAVGKLFF
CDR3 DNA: TGTGCCAGCAGCTTTGACAGGGCAGTGGGAAAACTGTTTTTT

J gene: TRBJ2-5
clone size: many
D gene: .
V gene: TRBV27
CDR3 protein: CASWGRGTSLQETQYF
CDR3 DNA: TGTGCCAGTTGGGGACGAGGGACAAGTCTACAAGAGACCCAGTACTTC

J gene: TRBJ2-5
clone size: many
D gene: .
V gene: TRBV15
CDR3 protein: CATSKGSQETQYF
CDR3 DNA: TGTGCCACCAGCAAGGGGTCCCAAGAGACCCAGTACTTC

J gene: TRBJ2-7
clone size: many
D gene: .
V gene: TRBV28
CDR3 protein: CASSLSYRGEQYF
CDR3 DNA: TGTGCCAGCAGTTTATCGTATCGGGGCGAGCAGTACTTC

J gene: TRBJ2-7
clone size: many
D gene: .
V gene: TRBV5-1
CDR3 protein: CASSLVGGAAYEQYF
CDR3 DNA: TGCGCCAGCAGCTTGGTTGGAGGGGCGGCCTACGAGCAGTACTTC

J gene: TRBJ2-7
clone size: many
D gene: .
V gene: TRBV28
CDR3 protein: CASSLAGFGAYEQYF
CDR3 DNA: TGTGCCAGCAGTTTAGCGGGGTTCGGAGCCTACGAGCAGTACTTC

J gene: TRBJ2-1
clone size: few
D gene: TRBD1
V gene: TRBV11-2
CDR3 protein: CASRTTQGARYNEQFF
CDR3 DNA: TGTGCCAGCAGAACCACCCAGGGGGCGCGGTACAATGAGCAGTTCTTC

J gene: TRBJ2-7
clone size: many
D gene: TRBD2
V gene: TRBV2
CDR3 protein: CASNPTSGIYEQYF
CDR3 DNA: TGTGCCAGCAATCCGACTAGCGGGATCTACGAGCAGTACTTC

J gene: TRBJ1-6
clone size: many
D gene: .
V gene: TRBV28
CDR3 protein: CASSLDPPSGSPLHF
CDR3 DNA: TGTGCCAGCAGTTTGGATCCTCCTTCGGGTTCACCCCTCCACTTT

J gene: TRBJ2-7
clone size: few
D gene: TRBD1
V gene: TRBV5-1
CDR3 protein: CASSPDRGQGYEQYF
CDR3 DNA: TGCGCCAGCAGCCCCGACAGGGGGCAAGGCTACGAGCAGTACTTC